These 8 T cell receptor beta chains were all obtained from the same sample, sequenced in a study of post-analysis software for immune sequencing data. These receptors' targets are unknown. Whole-study findings and limits: Several TRBV segments occurring more often in patients than controls included TRBV5-6, TRBV5-1 and TRBV20-1.

Tagging with unique molecular identifiers was a feature of the TCR beta cDNA libraries. TCRdb re-called the PCR reads with MiXCR, one entry per CDR3 protein. This table has hundreds of thousands of distinct CDR3 sequences, approximately 30% appearing once. The sequencing input was blood. The receptors here all came from a girl aged 5-17 years with multiple sclerosis.

J is TRBJ1-2 and V is TRBV7-9, with 9 nucleotides matching TRBD1. The J segment lost 6 bases and the V segment lost 4 bases, leaving 3 bases of the junction unmatched. There are 13 residues in the CDR3. Germline V gene data show CDR1 as SEHNR and CDR2 as FQNEAQ (reference sequence). The CDR3 here is CASSSGTGNGYTF. The CDR3, as DNA: TGTGCCAGCAGCTCCGGGACAGGGAATGGCTACACCTTC.

This clonotype was seen many times. The chain recombines TRBV7-2 with TRBJ2-3; D call uncertain. Between the trimmed V and J ends, which lost 5 bases and 6 bases, there was a span of 6 bases. Germline CDR1 is SGHTA and CDR2 is FQGNSA. The CDR3 covers 11 residues. CDR3 in DNA: TGTGCCAGCAGCGCCGGCGATACGCAGTATTTT. Translated, it gives CASSAGDTQYF.

The chain uses TRBV12-3 or TRBV12-4 and TRBJ2-2; TRBD2 might be the D (6 bases). Trimming took 6 bases from V and 6 from J, leaving 14 bases between them. This CDR3 contains 14 residues. The CDR3 here is CASRTSRGAGELFF. In DNA, the CDR3 is TGTGCCAGCAGGACTAGTCGGGGCGCCGGGGAGCTGTTTTTT.

The V gene is TRBV7-2, the J gene TRBJ2-5; unclear D gene. Trimming removed 1 base from V and 0 bases from J, with 9 bases in between. The germline V gene has CDR1 SGHTA and CDR2 FQGNSA. The CDR3 length is 15 residues. The CDR3 coding sequence is TGTGCCAGCAGCTTAGACCGATTGTACCAAGAGACCCAGTACTTC. Translation gives CASSLDRLYQETQYF.

The V and J genes are TRBV28 and TRBJ1-6; possibly TRBD1 for D (6 bases). The CDR3 is 15 residues long. Deletions cut 2 bases from V and 11 bases from J, with 16 bases between. Germline V gene lookup returns CDR1 MDHEN and CDR2 SYDVKM. CDR3: CASSLGGLARTPLHF. CDR3 in DNA: TGTGCCAGCAGTTTAGGGGGCCTGGCGAGGACACCCCTCCACTTT.

The chain uses TRBV7-2 and TRBJ2-4; D remains ambiguous. The CDR3 length is 15 residues. Trimming left V 1 base short and J 2 bases short, with 9 bases between. CDR1 SGHTA and CDR2 FQGNSA come from the germline V gene. CDR3 DNA sequence: TGTGCCAGCAGCTTAGTGGTGGGAACCAAAAACATTCAGTACTTC. As protein: CASSLVVGTKNIQYF.

This clonotype was observed a single time. The gene calls are TRBV7-2 and TRBJ2-1; TRBD2 matches at 13 bases. The CDR3 contains 15 residues. Germline assignment: CDR1 SGHTA and CDR2 FQGNSA. Unmatched junction bases numbered 7, after V lost 5 bases and J lost 9 bases. In DNA form, the CDR3 reads TGTGCCAGCAGCAAACTAGCGGGGGGGAACAGTGAGCAGTTCTTC. The encoded protein is CASSKLAGGNSEQFF. Full variable domain (remainder filled in from reference TRBV7-2 and TRBJ2-1): GAGVSQSPSNKVTEKGKDVELRCDPISGHTALYWYRQSLGQGLEFLIYFQGNSAPDKSGLPSDRFSAERTGGSVSTLTIQRTQQEDSAVYLCASSKLAGGNSEQFFGPGTRLTVL.

This clonotype was recorded a few times. The CDR3 region is CSAITPTGTGNIQYF. Written as DNA, the CDR3 is TGCAGTGCTATTACCCCGACAGGGACGGGAAACATTCAGTACTTC. V is TRBV20-1 and J is TRBJ2-4; 7 nucleotides agree with TRBD1. This CDR3 spans 15 amino acids. The V gene end was trimmed by 4 bases and the J gene end by 6 bases; junction bases not matched to a gene: 12. Per germline, CDR1 DFQATT and CDR2 SNEGSKA (reference sequence).